This T cell receptor (beta chain) was found in a study of blood T cell repertoires in COVID-19. About the research overall: Samples came from the United States, Italy and Spain, spanning acute and convalescent COVID-19. PBMCs, B-cell-depleted T cells, or T cells provided the cDNA or gDNA that made up the material.

J was trimmed by 4 bases and V by 5 bases; bases with no gene match: 7. The CDR3 sequence is 15 residues long. Germline lookup yields CDR1 LNHDA and CDR2 SQIVND (reference sequence). Authors' analysis steps: Estimated nucleated cell counts came from reference gene primer amplification. Method: immunoSEQ multiplex PCR; TCRdb's copy keeps in-frame clones and lacks some. V and J calls and clone size are those listed in that table; D and trimming were worked out from the DNA. Of 200,000 to 300,000 clones listed, 82% are singletons. The chain combines TRBV19 with TRBJ1-1; 10 nucleotides match TRBD1. This TCR came from a woman aged 55 to 70 with active or convalescent COVID-19. Input material: peripheral blood. CDR3 sequence reads: CASSYDRGLITEAFF. The CDR3 nucleotides read TGTGCCAGTAGTTACGACAGGGGGCTGATCACTGAAGCTTTCTTT.